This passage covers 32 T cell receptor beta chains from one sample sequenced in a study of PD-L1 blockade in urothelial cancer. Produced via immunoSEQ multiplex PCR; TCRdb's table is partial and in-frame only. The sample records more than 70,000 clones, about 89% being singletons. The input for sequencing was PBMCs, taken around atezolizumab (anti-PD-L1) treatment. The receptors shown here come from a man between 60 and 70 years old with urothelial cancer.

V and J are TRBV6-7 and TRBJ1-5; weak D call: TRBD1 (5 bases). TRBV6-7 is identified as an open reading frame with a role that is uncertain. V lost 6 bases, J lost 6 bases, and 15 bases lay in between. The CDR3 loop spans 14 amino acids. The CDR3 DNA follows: TGTGCCAGCAGCCAGTACCCAGGGATTCAGCCCCAGCATTTT. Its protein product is CASSQYPGIQPQHF.

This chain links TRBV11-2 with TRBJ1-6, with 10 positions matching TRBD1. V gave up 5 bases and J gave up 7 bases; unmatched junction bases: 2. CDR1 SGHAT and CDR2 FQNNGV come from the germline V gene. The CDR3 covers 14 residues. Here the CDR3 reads CASSRGQGNSPLHF. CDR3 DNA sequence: TGTGCCAGCAGCCGGGGACAGGGGAATTCACCCCTCCACTTT.

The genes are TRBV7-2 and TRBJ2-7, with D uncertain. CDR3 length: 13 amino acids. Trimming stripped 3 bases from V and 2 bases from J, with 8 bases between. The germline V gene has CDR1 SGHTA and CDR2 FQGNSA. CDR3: CASSFFTTYEQYF. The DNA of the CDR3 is TGTGCCAGCAGCTTCTTCACTACCTACGAGCAGTACTTC.

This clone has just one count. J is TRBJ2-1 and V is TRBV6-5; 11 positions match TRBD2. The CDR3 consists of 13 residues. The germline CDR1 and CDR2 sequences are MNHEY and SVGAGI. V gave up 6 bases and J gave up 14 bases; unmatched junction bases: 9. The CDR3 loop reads CASSTGLAVKKFF. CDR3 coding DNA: TGTGCCAGCAGCACGGGACTAGCGGTCAAAAAGTTCTTC.

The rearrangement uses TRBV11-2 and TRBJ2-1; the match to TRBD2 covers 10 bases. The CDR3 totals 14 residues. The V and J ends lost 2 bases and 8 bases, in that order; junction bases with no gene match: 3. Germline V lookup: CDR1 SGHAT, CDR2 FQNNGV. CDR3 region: CASSLLAGAHEQFF. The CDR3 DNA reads TGTGCCAGCAGCTTACTAGCGGGAGCACATGAGCAGTTCTTC.

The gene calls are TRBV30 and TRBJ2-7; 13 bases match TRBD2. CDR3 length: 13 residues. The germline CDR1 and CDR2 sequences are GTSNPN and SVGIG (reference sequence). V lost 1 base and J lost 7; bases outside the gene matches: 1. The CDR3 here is CAWSGGLAGEQYF. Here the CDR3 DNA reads TGTGCCTGGAGTGGGGGACTAGCGGGGGAGCAGTACTTC.

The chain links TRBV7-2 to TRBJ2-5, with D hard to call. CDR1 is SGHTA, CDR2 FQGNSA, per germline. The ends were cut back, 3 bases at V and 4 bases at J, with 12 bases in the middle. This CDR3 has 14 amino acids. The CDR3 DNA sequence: TGTGCCAGCAGCTTTGCGAGAGGTAGAGAGACCCAGTACTTC. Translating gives CASSFARGRETQYF.

The DNA of the CDR3 is TGTGCCAGCAGCCAAGAAGGGGGTCGGGGTTATGAGCAGTTCTTC. Its translation is CASSQEGGRGYEQFF. V gene TRBV14 combines with J gene TRBJ2-1, with D possibly TRBD1 on 6 matching bases. Germline assignment: CDR1 SGHDN and CDR2 FVKESK. The CDR3 sequence is 15 residues long. Trimming pared 0 bases from V and 8 bases from J, leaving 14 bases between.

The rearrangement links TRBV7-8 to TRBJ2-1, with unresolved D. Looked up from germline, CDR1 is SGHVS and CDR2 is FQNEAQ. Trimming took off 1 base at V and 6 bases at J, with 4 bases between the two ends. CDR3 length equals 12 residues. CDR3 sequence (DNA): TGTGCCAGCAGCTTAGTCGGCAATGAGCAGTTCTTC. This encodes CASSLVGNEQFF.

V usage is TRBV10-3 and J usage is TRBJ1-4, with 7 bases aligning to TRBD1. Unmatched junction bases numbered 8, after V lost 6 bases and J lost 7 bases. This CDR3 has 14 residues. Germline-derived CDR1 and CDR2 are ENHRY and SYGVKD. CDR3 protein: CAIRRQGLVEKLFF. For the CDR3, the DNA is TGTGCCATCAGGCGACAGGGCCTTGTTGAAAAACTGTTTTTT.

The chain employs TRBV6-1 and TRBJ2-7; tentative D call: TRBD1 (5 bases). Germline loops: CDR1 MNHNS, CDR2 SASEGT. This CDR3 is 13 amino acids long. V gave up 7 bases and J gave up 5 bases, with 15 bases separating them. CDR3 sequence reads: CASTILGADEQYF. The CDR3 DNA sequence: TGTGCCAGCACCATACTTGGGGCCGACGAGCAGTACTTC.

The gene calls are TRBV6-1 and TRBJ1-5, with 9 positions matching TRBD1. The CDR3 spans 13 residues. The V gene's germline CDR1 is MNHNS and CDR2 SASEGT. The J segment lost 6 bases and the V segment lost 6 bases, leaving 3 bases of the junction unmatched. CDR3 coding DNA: TGTGCCAGCAGCGGACAGGGGCTTCAGCCCCAGCATTTT. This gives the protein CASSGQGLQPQHF.

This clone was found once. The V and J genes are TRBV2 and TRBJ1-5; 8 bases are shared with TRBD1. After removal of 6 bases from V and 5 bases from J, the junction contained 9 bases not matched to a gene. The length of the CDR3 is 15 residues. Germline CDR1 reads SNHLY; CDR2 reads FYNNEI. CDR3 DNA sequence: TGTGCCAGCAGGACCGGACAGGGTTTCGATCAGCCCCAGCATTTT. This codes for CASRTGQGFDQPQHF.

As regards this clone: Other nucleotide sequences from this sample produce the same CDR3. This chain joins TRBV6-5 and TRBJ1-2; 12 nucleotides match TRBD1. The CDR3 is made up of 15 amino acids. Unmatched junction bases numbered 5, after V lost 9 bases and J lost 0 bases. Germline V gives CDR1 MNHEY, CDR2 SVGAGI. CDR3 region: CASRGQGAPNYGYTF. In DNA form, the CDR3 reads TGTGCCAGTAGGGGACAGGGGGCGCCTAACTATGGCTACACCTTC.

The CDR3 reads CASSRQGGSNTEAFF. In DNA form, the CDR3 reads TGTGCCAGCAGCAGGCAGGGCGGATCGAACACTGAAGCTTTCTTT. V is TRBV13 and J is TRBJ1-1, with D possibly matching TRBD1 (5 bases). V dropped 5 bases and J dropped 1 base, with 14 bases sitting between them. In germline, CDR1 is PRHDT, CDR2 FYEKMQ (reference sequence). The CDR3 length is 15 residues.

CDR3: CASSPERGTYNEQFF. The CDR3 coding sequence is TGTGCCAGCTCACCAGAGCGGGGGACCTACAATGAGCAGTTCTTC. The chain is built from TRBV18 and TRBJ2-1; 8 nucleotides agree with TRBD2. J was trimmed by 2 bases and V by 2 bases; bases with no gene match: 2. The germline CDR1 and CDR2 sequences are KGHSH and LQKENI. The CDR3 covers 15 residues.

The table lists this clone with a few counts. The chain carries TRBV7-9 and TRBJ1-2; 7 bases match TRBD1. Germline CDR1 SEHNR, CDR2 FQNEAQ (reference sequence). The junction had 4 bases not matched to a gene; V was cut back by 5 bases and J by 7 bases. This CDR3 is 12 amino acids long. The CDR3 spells CASSPGQAGYTF. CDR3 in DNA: TGTGCCAGCAGCCCCGGACAGGCTGGCTACACCTTC. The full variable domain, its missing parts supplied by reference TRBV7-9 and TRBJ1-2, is DTGVSQNPRHKITKRGQNVTFRCDPISEHNRLYWYRQTLGQGPEFLTYFQNEAQLEKSRLLSDRFSAERPKGSFSTLEIQRTEQGDSAMYLCASSPGQAGYTFGSGTRLTVV.

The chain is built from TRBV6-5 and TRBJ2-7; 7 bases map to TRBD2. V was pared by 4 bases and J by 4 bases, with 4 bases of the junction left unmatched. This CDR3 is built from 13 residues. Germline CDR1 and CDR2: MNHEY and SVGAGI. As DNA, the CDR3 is TGTGCCAGCAGTTCCCCCGGGGGGTACGAGCAGTACTTC. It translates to CASSSPGGYEQYF.

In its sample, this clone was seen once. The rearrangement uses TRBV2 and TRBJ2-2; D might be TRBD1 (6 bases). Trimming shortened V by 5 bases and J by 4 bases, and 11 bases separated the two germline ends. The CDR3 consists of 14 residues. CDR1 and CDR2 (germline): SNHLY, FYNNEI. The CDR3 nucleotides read TGTGCCAGCAGTCCCCGACAGGCCACCGGGGAGCTGTTTTTT. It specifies CASSPRQATGELFF.

CDR3 sequence: CASSFRDKQPQHF. Written as DNA, the CDR3 is TGTGCCAGCAGTTTCCGGGACAAACAGCCCCAGCATTTT. The chain couples TRBV27 to TRBJ1-5, with a tentative D call TRBD1 (6 bases). Germline values: CDR1 MNHEY, CDR2 SMNVEV (reference sequence). The CDR3 extends over 13 amino acids. Trimming removed 3 bases from V and 7 bases from J, with 10 bases in between.

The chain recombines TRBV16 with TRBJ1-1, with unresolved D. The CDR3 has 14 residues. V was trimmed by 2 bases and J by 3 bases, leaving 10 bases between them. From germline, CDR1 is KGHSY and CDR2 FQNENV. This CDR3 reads CASSQDWVDTEAFF. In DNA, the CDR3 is TGTGCCAGCAGCCAAGACTGGGTTGACACTGAAGCTTTCTTT.

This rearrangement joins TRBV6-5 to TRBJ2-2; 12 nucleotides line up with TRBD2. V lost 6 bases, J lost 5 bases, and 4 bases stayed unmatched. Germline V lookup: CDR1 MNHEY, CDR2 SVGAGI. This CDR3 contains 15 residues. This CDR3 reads CASSSSGRGTGELFF. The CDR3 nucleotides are TGTGCCAGCAGCTCTAGCGGGAGGGGGACCGGGGAGCTGTTTTTT.

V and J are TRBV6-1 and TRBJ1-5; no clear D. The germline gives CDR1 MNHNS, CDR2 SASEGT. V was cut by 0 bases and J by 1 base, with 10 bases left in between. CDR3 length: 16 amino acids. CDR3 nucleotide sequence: TGTGCCAGCAGTGAAGCGTCTACTCTAAGCAATCAGCCCCAGCATTTT. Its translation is CASSEASTLSNQPQHF.

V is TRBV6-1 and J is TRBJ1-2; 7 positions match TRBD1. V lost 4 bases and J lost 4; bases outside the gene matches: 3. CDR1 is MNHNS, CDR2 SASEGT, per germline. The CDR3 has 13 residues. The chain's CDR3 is CASSADRAYGYTF. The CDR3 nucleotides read TGTGCCAGCAGTGCCGACAGGGCCTATGGCTACACCTTC.

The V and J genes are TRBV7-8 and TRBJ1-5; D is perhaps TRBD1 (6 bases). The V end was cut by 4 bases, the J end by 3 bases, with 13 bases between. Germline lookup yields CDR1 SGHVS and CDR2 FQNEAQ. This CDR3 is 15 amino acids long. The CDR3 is CASSSGQSYNQPQHF. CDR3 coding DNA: TGTGCCAGCAGCTCAGGACAGAGTTACAATCAGCCCCAGCATTTT.

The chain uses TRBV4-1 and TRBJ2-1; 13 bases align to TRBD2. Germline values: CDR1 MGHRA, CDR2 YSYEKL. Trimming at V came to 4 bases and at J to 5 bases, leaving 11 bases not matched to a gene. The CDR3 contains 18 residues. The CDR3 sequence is CASSLDTGTSGTDNEQFF. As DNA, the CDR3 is TGCGCCAGCAGCCTAGATACCGGGACTAGCGGGACCGACAATGAGCAGTTCTTC.

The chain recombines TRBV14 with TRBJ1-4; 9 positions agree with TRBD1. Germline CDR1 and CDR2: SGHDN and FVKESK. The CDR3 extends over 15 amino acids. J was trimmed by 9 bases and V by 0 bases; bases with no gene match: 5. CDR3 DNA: TGTGCCAGCAGCCAAGAAACAGGGGGCGTGAAAAAACTGTTTTTT. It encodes CASSQETGGVKKLFF.

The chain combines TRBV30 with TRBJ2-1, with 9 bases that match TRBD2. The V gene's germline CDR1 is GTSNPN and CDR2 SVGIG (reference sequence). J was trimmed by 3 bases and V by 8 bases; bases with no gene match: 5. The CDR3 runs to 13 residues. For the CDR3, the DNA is TGTGCCGGGACTAGCTCTGGCTACAATGAGCAGTTCTTC. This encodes CAGTSSGYNEQFF.

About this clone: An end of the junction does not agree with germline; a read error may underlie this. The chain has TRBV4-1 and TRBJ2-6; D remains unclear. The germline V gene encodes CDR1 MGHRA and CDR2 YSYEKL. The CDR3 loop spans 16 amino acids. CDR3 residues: CASSKERISGANVLTF. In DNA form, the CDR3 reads TGCGCCAGCAGCAAAGAGCGTATCTCTGGGGCCAACGTCCTGACTTTC.

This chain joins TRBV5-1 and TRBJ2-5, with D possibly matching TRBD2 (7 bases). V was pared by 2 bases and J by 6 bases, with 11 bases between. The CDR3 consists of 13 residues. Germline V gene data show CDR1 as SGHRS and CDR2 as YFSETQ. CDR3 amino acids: CASSLGGGQTQYF. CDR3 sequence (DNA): TGCGCCAGCAGCTTAGGGGGAGGGCAGACCCAGTACTTC.

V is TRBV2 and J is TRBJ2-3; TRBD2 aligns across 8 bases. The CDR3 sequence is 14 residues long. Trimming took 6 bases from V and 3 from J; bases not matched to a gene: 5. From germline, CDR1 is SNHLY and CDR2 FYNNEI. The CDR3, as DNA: TGTGCCAGCAGCTTCAGCGGGGGTACAGATACGCAGTATTTT. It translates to CASSFSGGTDTQYF.

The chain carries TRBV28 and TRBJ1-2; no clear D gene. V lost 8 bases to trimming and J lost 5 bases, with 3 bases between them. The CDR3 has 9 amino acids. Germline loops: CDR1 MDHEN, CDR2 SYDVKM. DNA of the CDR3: TGTGCCAGCCTATATGGCTACACCTTC. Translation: CASLYGYTF.